This TCR beta chain comes out of a study of cytomegalovirus exposure and HLA in healthy donors. On this clone itself: Its antigen remains unidentified.

The PCR employed 60 Vbeta primers together with 13 Jbeta primers. Data came from immunoSEQ multiplex PCR; TCRdb stores just in-frame clones and leaves some out. The sample includes roughly 70,000 clones, 80% to 90% of them seen just once. Looked up from germline, CDR1 is ENHRY and CDR2 is SYGVKD. This CDR3 comprises 12 residues. V shed 7 bases and J shed 6 bases, with 10 bases lying between them. Samples came from healthy bone marrow donors. Study-wide findings and caveats: The presence/absence work took it that sequencing depth was about the same across donors. Several of the most significant clusters were apparently associated with common viral pathogens in a later analysis.

The J gene is TRBJ2-1, the V gene TRBV10-3; D remains ambiguous. Sequencing input: PBMCs. The clonotype comes from a woman aged 25 to 45 in good health and CMV-seropositive. The CDR3 protein is CAITGPSNEQFF. The CDR3 nucleotides are TGTGCCATCACTGGCCCAAGCAATGAGCAGTTCTTC.